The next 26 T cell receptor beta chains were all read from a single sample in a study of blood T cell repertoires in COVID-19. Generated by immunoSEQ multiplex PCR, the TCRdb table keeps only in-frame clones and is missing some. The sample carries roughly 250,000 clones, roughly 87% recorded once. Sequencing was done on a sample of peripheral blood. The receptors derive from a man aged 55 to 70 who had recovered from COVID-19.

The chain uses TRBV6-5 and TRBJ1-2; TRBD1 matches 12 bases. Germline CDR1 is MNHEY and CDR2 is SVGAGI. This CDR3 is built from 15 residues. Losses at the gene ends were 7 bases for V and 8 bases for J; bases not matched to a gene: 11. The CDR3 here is CASNPGTGGVGGYTF. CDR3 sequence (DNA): TGTGCCAGCAACCCCGGGACAGGGGGCGTCGGGGGCTACACCTTC.

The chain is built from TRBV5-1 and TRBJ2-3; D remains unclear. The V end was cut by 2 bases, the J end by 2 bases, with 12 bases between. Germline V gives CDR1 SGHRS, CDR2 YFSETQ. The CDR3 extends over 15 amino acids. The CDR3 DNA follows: TGCGCCAGCAGCTTTGACGGGTTGAACACAGATACGCAGTATTTT. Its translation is CASSFDGLNTDTQYF.

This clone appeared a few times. The CDR3 DNA follows: TGCGCCAGCAGTCAACAGAAGGACAGGGATTATTGGGCTTCGGGCTACACCTTC. Amino acids: CASSQQKDRDYWASGYTF. The chain is built from TRBV23-1 and TRBJ1-2, with 8 nucleotides matching TRBD1. TRBV23-1 is an ORF for which the function is uncertain. Trimming at V came to 2 bases and at J to 8 bases, leaving 19 bases not matched to a gene. CDR3 length equals 18 residues.

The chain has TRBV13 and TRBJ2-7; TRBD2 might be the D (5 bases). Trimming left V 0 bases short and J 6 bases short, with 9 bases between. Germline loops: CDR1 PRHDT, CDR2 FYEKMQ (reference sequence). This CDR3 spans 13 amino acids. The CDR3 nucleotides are TGTGCCAGCAGCTTAGGGGACTCCCCCGAGCAGTACTTC. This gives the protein CASSLGDSPEQYF.

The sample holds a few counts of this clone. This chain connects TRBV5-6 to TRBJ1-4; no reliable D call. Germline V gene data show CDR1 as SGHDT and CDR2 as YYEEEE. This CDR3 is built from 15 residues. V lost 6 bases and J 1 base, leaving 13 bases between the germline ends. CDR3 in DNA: TGTGCCAGCACCGTGGCCGGGGAAACTAATGAAAAACTGTTTTTT. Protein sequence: CASTVAGETNEKLFF. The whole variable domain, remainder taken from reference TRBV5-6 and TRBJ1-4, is DAGVTQSPTHLIKTRGQQVTLRCSPKSGHDTVSWYQQALGQGPQFIFQYYEEEERQRGNFPDRFSGHQFPNYSSELNVNALLLGDSALYLCASTVAGETNEKLFFGSGTQLSVL.

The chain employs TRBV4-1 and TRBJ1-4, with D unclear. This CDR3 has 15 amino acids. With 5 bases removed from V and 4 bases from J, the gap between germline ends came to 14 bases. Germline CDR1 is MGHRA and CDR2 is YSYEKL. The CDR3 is CASSSVWRDNEKLFF. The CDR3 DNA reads TGCGCCAGCAGCTCTGTCTGGAGGGATAATGAAAAACTGTTTTTT.

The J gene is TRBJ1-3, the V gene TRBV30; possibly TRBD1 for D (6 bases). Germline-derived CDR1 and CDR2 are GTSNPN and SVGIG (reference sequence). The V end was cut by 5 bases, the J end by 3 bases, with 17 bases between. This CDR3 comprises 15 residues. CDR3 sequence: CAWAGVRGYGNTIYF. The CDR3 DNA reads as TGTGCCTGGGCAGGGGTACGAGGATATGGAAACACCATATATTTT.

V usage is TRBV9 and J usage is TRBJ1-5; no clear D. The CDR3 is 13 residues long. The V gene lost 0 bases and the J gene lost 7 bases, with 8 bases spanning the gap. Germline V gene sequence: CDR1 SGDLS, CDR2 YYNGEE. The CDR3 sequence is CASSVEPGQPQHF. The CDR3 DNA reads TGTGCCAGCAGCGTAGAACCCGGGCAGCCCCAGCATTTT.

The chain's CDR3 is CASSQDRQKTYGYTF. The CDR3 DNA reads as TGTGCCAGCAGCCAAGATAGACAGAAAACCTATGGCTACACCTTC. The chain carries TRBV4-2 and TRBJ1-2, with D maybe TRBD1 (5 bases). Per germline, CDR1 LGHNA and CDR2 YNFKEQ. Between the trimmed V and J ends, which lost 0 bases and 4 bases, there was a span of 12 bases. This CDR3 contains 15 residues.

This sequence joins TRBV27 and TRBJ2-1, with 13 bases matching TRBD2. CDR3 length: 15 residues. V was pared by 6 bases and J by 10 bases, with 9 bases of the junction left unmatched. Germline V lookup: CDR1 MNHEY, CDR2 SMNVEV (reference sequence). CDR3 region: CASSPTSGGAREQFF. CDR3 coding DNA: TGTGCCAGCAGCCCAACTAGCGGGGGGGCCCGGGAGCAGTTCTTC.

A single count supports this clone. For the CDR3, the DNA is TGTGCCAGTAGTATAGGTAAGGGGGCTGAAGCTTTCTTT. Protein sequence: CASSIGKGAEAFF. This rearrangement joins TRBV19 to TRBJ1-1; D is possibly TRBD1 (6 bases). Germline-derived CDR1 and CDR2 are LNHDA and SQIVND (reference sequence). V dropped 1 base and J dropped 6 bases, with 9 bases sitting between them. There are 13 residues in the CDR3.

CDR3 protein: CASSRDSVGYPYV. The DNA for the CDR3 is TGTGCCAGCAGCCGGGACAGCGTTGGGTATCCGTACGTC. The gene calls are TRBV7-8 and TRBJ2-7; 7 nucleotides match TRBD1. Germline loops: CDR1 SGHVS, CDR2 FQNEAQ. This CDR3 is built from 13 residues. Trimming took 5 bases from V and 12 from J; bases not matched to a gene: 13.

CDR3 nucleotides: TGTGCCAGCAGCAAAGACCAGGGAAATGCTTCGGAGACCCAGTACTTC. The encoded protein is CASSKDQGNASETQYF. The chain employs TRBV21-1 and TRBJ2-5; the D call in the table, TRBD1, was not verified against the DNA. TRBV21-1 is described as a pseudogene. The CDR3 is 16 residues long.

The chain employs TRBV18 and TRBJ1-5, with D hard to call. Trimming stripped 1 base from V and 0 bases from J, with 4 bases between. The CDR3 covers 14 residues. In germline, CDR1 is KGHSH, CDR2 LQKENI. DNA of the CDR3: TGTGCCAGCTCACCACTTAATAGCAATCAGCCCCAGCATTTT. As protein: CASSPLNSNQPQHF.

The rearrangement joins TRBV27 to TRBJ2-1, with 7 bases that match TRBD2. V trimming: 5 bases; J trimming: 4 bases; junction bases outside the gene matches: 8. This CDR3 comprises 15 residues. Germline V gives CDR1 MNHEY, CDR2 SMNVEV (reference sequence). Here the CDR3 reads CASSATGGGYNEQFF. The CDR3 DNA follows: TGTGCCAGCAGTGCGACGGGGGGAGGTTACAATGAGCAGTTCTTC.

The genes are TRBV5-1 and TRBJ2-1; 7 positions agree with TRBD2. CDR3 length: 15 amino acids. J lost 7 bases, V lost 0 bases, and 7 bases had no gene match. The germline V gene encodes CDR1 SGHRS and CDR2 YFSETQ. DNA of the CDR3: TGCGCCAGCAGCTTGGAGCAGCGGGGCTTTAATGAGCAGTTCTTC. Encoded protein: CASSLEQRGFNEQFF.

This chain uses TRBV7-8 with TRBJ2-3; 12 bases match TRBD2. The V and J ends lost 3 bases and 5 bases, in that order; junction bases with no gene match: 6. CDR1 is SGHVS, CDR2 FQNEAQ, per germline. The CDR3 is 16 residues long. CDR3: CASSFRTSGVRDTQYF. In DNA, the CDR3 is TGTGCCAGCAGCTTCAGGACTAGCGGGGTACGAGATACGCAGTATTTT.

CDR3 nucleotides: TGTGCCATCAGTGAGTCACACATGGCCGGGGAGCTGTTTTTT. This encodes CAISESHMAGELFF. V gene TRBV10-3 combines with J gene TRBJ2-2; D not certain. V was cut by 0 bases and J by 6 bases, with 8 bases left in between. Germline CDR1 reads ENHRY; CDR2 reads SYGVKD. This CDR3 has 14 amino acids.

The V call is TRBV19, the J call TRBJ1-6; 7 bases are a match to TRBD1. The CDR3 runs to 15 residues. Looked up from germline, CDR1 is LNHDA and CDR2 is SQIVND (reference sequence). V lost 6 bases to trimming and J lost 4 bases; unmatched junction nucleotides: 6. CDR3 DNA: TGTGCCAGTAGCCCCCGGGACAGATATAATTCACCCCTCCACTTT. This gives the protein CASSPRDRYNSPLHF.

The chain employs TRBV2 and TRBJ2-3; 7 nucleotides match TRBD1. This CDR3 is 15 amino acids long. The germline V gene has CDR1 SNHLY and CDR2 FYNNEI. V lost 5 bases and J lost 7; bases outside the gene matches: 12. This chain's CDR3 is CASSQGTVGGNTQYF. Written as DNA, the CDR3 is TGTGCCAGCAGTCAGGGGACGGTAGGGGGCAATACGCAGTATTTT.

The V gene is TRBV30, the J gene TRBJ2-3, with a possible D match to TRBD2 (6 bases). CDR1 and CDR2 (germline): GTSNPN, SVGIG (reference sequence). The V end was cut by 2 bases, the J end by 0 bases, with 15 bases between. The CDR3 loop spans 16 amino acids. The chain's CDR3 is CAWSYGTEASTDTQYF. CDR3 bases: TGTGCCTGGAGTTACGGGACTGAGGCTAGCACAGATACGCAGTATTTT.

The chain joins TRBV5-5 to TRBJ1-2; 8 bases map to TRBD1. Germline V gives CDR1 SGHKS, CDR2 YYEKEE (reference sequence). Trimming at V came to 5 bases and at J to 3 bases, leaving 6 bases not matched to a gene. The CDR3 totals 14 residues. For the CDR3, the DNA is TGTGCCAGCAGGGTAGAGACAGGGGACTATGGCTACACCTTC. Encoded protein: CASRVETGDYGYTF.

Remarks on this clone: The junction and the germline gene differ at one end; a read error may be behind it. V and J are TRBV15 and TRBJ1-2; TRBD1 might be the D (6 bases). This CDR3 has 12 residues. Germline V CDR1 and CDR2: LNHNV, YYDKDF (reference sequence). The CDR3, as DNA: TGTGCCACCAGCAGAGATGGAGGACAGAAGAATTTC. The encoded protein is CATSRDGGQKNF.

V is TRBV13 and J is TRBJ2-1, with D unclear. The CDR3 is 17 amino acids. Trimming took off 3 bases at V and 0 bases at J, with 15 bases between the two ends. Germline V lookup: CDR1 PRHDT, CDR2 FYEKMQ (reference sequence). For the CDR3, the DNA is TGTGCCAGCAGCTTCCTAGTATCCACGAGCTCCTACAATGAGCAGTTCTTC. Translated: CASSFLVSTSSYNEQFF.

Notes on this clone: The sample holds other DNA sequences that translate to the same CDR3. CDR3 residues: CASSLRGGTEAFF. As DNA, the CDR3 is TGCGCCAGCAGCTTGCGGGGGGGCACTGAAGCTTTCTTT. The V and J genes are TRBV5-1 and TRBJ1-1, with D possibly being TRBD1 (5 bases). This CDR3 is 13 amino acids long. V was shortened by 1 base and J by 4 bases, with 8 bases between the two germline ends. Germline V gene lookup returns CDR1 SGHRS and CDR2 YFSETQ.

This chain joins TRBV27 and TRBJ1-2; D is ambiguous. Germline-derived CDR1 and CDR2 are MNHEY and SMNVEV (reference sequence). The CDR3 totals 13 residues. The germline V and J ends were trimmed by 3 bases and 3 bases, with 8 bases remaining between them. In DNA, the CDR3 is TGTGCCAGCAGTTTTGTCCCATACTATGGCTACACCTTC. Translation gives CASSFVPYYGYTF.